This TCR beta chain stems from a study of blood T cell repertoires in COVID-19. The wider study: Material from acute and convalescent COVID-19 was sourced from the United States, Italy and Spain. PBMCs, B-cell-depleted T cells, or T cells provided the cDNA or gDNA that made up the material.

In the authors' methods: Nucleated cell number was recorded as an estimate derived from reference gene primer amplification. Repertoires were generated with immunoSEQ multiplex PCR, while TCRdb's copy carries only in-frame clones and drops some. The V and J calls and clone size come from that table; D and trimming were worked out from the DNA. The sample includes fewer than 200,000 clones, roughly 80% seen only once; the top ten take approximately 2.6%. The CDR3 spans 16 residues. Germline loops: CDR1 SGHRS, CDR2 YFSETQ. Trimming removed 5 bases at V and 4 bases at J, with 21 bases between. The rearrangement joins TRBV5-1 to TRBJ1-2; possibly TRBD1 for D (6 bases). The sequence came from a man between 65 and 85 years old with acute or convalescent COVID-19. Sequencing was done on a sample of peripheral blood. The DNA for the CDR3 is TGCGCCAGCAGACCTACTCTAGGGGACATCACCTATGGCTACACCTTC. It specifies CASRPTLGDITYGYTF.